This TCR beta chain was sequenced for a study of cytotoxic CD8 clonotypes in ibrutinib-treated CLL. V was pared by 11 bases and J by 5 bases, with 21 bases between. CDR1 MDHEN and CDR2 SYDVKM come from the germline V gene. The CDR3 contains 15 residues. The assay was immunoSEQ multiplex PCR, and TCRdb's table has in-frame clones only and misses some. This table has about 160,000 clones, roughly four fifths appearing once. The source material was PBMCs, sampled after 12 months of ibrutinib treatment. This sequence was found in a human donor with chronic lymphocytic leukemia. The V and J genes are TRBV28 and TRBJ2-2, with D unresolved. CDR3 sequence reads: CALEDGRLGTGELFF. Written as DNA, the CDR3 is TGTGCCCTAGAGGATGGACGGCTGGGTACCGGGGAGCTGTTTTTT.